A selection of T cell receptor beta chains follows, all from one sample in a study of OX40 agonist ivuxolimab in advanced cancers. Clones were read by immunoSEQ multiplex PCR, and TCRdb kept only the in-frame ones, dropping some. The data contain roughly 100,000 clones, about 90% of them singletons. Sequencing was performed on CD4+ or CD8+ T cells sorted from blood, taken in a trial of the OX40 agonist ivuxolimab. Receptor source: an adult with an advanced solid tumor such as melanoma, head and neck, liver or kidney cancer. Both conserved end residues are part of each CDR3. A D gene is named only where the DNA matches it firmly. Where a row states a size, it is once, few, many or the class of an expanded clone; other rows omit it.

clone size	D gene	CDR3 length	V gene	J gene	CDR3 protein	CDR3 DNA
.	.	13	TRBV5-4	TRBJ1-2	CASSFPGVYGYTF	TGTGCCAGCAGCTTCCCAGGGGTCTATGGCTACACCTTC
few	.	19	TRBV13	TRBJ2-7	CASSLEGLRLGQHSYEQYF	TGTGCCAGCAGCTTAGAGGGACTAAGATTGGGACAGCACTCCTACGAGCAGTACTTC
.	.	12	TRBV28	TRBJ1-3	CASTKAGNTIYF	TGTGCCAGCACCAAAGCCGGAAACACCATATATTTT
.	.	14	TRBV7-6	TRBJ1-3	CASSPGHSGNTIYF	TGTGCCAGCAGCCCTGGGCACTCTGGAAACACCATATATTTT
.	.	11	TRBV20-1	TRBJ1-1	CSALGFTEAFF	TGCAGTGCTCTGGGGTTCACTGAAGCTTTCTTT
once	.	12	TRBV6-5	TRBJ2-7	CASRDGTYEQYF	TGTGCCTCCCGGGACGGGACCTACGAGCAGTACTTC
few	.	16	TRBV4-2	TRBJ1-5	CASSQDTQGGYQPQHF	TGTGCCAGCAGCCAAGATACCCAGGGAGGTTATCAGCCCCAGCATTTT
.	TRBD2	15	TRBV6-6	TRBJ2-3	CASRRTSGGLDTQYF	TGTGCCAGCAGGCGGACTAGCGGGGGGCTAGATACGCAGTATTTT
.	TRBD1	15	TRBV7-6	TRBJ1-4	CASSLMQGGSEKLFF	TGTGCCAGCAGCTTAATGCAGGGGGGGAGTGAAAAACTGTTTTTT
.	.	14	TRBV4-1	TRBJ2-7	CASSPPRTEYKQYF	TGCGCCAGCAGCCCACCACGGACGGAGTACAAGCAGTACTTC